This entry describes one T cell receptor (beta chain). As yet, its antigen is unknown. This specimen comes from a study of glioma-infiltrating T cells after dendritic cell vaccination. The CDR3 length is 15 residues. The germline gives CDR1 SGHTA, CDR2 FQGNSA. Trimming removed 1 base from V and 5 bases from J; junction bases left unmatched: 7. Assay: immunoSEQ multiplex PCR; the TCRdb copy retains only in-frame clones and omits some. The sample consists of 20,000 or so clones, under 90% of them appearing once. Findings and limits, study-wide: The cohort had few patients with full blood and tumor sets.

The time point denotes: after dendritic cell vaccination, including at tumor progression/relapse. This rearrangement joins TRBV7-2 to TRBJ1-2; 7 bases are shared with TRBD1. This receptor was identified in a human donor with glioblastoma. The material was blood, obtained after dendritic cell vaccination. CDR3 loop: CASSLGTGTVYGYTF. DNA of the CDR3: TGTGCCAGCAGCTTAGGCACCGGGACAGTTTATGGCTACACCTTC.